This is a list of T cell receptor beta chains from one sample in a study of cytomegalovirus exposure and HLA in healthy donors. Generated by immunoSEQ multiplex PCR, the TCRdb table keeps only in-frame clones and is missing some. The table records about 180,000 clones, roughly 87% of them present only once. Sequencing used PBMCs. The source is a man aged 35-49 years in good health and CMV-seronegative. Both conserved end residues are part of each CDR3. Each record gives: V gene, J gene, CDR3 protein.

V gene: TRBV9
J gene: TRBJ2-7
CDR3 protein: CASSVETGQNYEQYF

V gene: TRBV6-1
J gene: TRBJ2-4
CDR3 protein: CASSEDIAGGRQYF

V gene: TRBV7-9
J gene: TRBJ2-5
CDR3 protein: CASSDTGTGKETQYF

V gene: TRBV7-2
J gene: TRBJ2-7
CDR3 protein: CASSLRTESEQYF

V gene: TRBV19
J gene: TRBJ1-2
CDR3 protein: CASSIAMGQTRYGYTF

V gene: TRBV2
J gene: TRBJ2-1
CDR3 protein: CASSRLATNNEQFF

V gene: TRBV6-1
J gene: NA
CDR3 protein: CASHPRGYEQYF

V gene: TRBV7-9
J gene: TRBJ2-7
CDR3 protein: CSSSFISYEQYF

V gene: TRBV10-3
J gene: TRBJ2-3
CDR3 protein: CAISGRAGGLVTDTQYF

V gene: TRBV30
J gene: TRBJ1-1
CDR3 protein: CAWSGDDRGAEAFF

V gene: TRBV6-6
J gene: TRBJ1-4
CDR3 protein: CASRAGGFNEKLFF

V gene: TRBV5-1
J gene: TRBJ2-5
CDR3 protein: CASSPTGGLQKTQYF

V gene: TRBV6-5
J gene: TRBJ2-3
CDR3 protein: CASSYRDRRTDTQYF

V gene: TRBV28
J gene: TRBJ2-3
CDR3 protein: CASSPWDSLPDTQYF

V gene: TRBV28
J gene: TRBJ1-3
CDR3 protein: CASSLAGQGRESGNTIYF

V gene: TRBV5-1
J gene: TRBJ2-3
CDR3 protein: CASSPSSGGLPDTQYF

V gene: TRBV30
J gene: TRBJ1-5
CDR3 protein: CAWSGQINQPQHF

V gene: TRBV28
J gene: TRBJ2-5
CDR3 protein: CASGTGGQETQYF

V gene: TRBV7-2
J gene: TRBJ2-7
CDR3 protein: CASSLVEVTEQYF

V gene: TRBV18
J gene: TRBJ1-2
CDR3 protein: CASTDRLGYTF

V gene: TRBV25-1
J gene: TRBJ1-2
CDR3 protein: CASSTGSGYTF

V gene: TRBV6-5
J gene: TRBJ1-4
CDR3 protein: CASRGGGGNEKLFF

V gene: TRBV2
J gene: TRBJ2-4
CDR3 protein: CASRLNPGQGASNF

V gene: TRBV11-1
J gene: TRBJ2-3
CDR3 protein: CASSRGGDTQYF

V gene: TRBV19
J gene: TRBJ1-3
CDR3 protein: CASSTSGAGNTIYF

V gene: TRBV5-1
J gene: TRBJ2-1
CDR3 protein: CASSPGTYFNEQFF

V gene: TRBV2
J gene: TRBJ2-7
CDR3 protein: CASRRGQGKNEQYF

V gene: TRBV20-1
J gene: TRBJ1-1
CDR3 protein: CSATGTGEAFF

V gene: TRBV7-2
J gene: TRBJ2-7
CDR3 protein: CASTTEPGRGRNEQYF

V gene: TRBV11-2
J gene: TRBJ2-3
CDR3 protein: CASSLVGTSGIDTQYF

V gene: TRBV4-3
J gene: TRBJ2-7
CDR3 protein: CASSQGLTGGYEQYF

V gene: TRBV4-2
J gene: TRBJ1-1
CDR3 protein: CASSQDLPAEAFF

V gene: TRBV15
J gene: TRBJ2-2
CDR3 protein: CATARGGGELFF

V gene: TRBV7-2
J gene: TRBJ1-5
CDR3 protein: CASSSDRLGYQPQHF

V gene: TRBV7-3
J gene: TRBJ2-1
CDR3 protein: CASSLVPGLYNEQFF

V gene: TRBV7-3
J gene: TRBJ2-1
CDR3 protein: CASSSYRAPNNEQFF

V gene: TRBV28
J gene: TRBJ1-5
CDR3 protein: CASSPNSLLSNQPQHF

V gene: TRBV4-1
J gene: TRBJ1-4
CDR3 protein: CASSQDQGARGEKLFF

V gene: TRBV29-1
J gene: TRBJ1-1
CDR3 protein: CSSQGYGNTEAFF

V gene: TRBV28
J gene: TRBJ1-6
CDR3 protein: CASSQQAGGLGSPLHF